Below are 24 T cell receptor beta chains sequenced from a single sample in a study of cytomegalovirus exposure and HLA in healthy donors. In the PCR, 60 Vbeta and 13 Jbeta primers were used. Libraries were prepared by immunoSEQ multiplex PCR; TCRdb keeps only in-frame clonotypes and omits some of them. Here the sample table reports 100,000 to 150,000 clones. The sequenced sample consisted of PBMCs. These TCRs come from a man under 40 in good health and CMV-seronegative.

The chain combines TRBV7-9 with TRBJ2-1, with 7 bases identical to TRBD2. This CDR3 region has 16 residues. Germline lookup yields CDR1 SEHNR and CDR2 FQNEAQ (reference sequence). The V and J ends lost 5 bases and 0 bases, in that order; junction bases with no gene match: 7. The CDR3 is CASSLLAPSSYNEQFF. CDR3 coding DNA: TGTGCCAGCAGCCTACTAGCGCCAAGCTCCTACAATGAGCAGTTCTTC.

The chain combines TRBV19 with TRBJ1-6; TRBD1 agrees at 7 bases. The germline CDR1 and CDR2 sequences are LNHDA and SQIVND (reference sequence). The CDR3 length is 15 residues. With V trimmed by 4 bases and J by 9 bases, 9 bases remained unmatched. The CDR3 spells CASSKRQGDRSPLHF. CDR3 bases: TGTGCCAGTAGTAAGCGGCAGGGGGACCGTTCACCCCTCCACTTT.

The chain carries TRBV2 and TRBJ2-5, with D tentatively TRBD2 (8 bases). The V gene's germline CDR1 is SNHLY and CDR2 FYNNEI. Trimming took 5 bases from V and 7 from J, leaving 20 bases between them. CDR3 length: 15 residues. The CDR3 DNA reads TGTGCCAGCAGTCAAGGGGGCAGCGGGGGACCGACCCAGTACTTC. Amino acid sequence: CASSQGGSGGPTQYF.

The rearrangement joins TRBV6-4 to TRBJ1-2; 8 bases map to TRBD1. The CDR3 loop spans 17 amino acids. The V gene end was trimmed by 2 bases and the J gene end by 8 bases; junction bases not matched to a gene: 16. The germline V gene has CDR1 MRHNA and CDR2 SNTAGT. CDR3 amino acids: CASSDTTGTGGIGGYTF. The CDR3 DNA is TGTGCCAGCAGTGACACGACCGGTACAGGGGGTATAGGGGGCTACACCTTC.

V gene TRBV7-2 combines with J gene TRBJ1-2; D might be TRBD1 (6 bases). Germline V lookup: CDR1 SGHTA, CDR2 FQGNSA. V lost 5 bases and J lost 5, with 24 bases in between. The CDR3 consists of 17 residues. CDR3: CASSPRGDTLPLYGYTF. In DNA form, the CDR3 reads TGTGCCAGCAGCCCCAGAGGGGACACCCTACCCCTATATGGCTACACCTTC.

Regarding this clone: In the same sample, other DNA sequences code for this CDR3. The V call is TRBV2, the J call TRBJ2-5, with D unresolved. This CDR3 is 11 amino acids long. V shed 6 bases and J shed 2 bases, with 4 bases lying between them. CDR1 is SNHLY, CDR2 FYNNEI, per germline. The CDR3 is CASSPQETQYF. In nucleotides, the CDR3 is TGTGCCAGCAGCCCGCAAGAGACCCAGTACTTC. Filled out from reference TRBV2 and TRBJ2-5, the complete variable domain reads EPEVTQTPSHQVTQMGQEVILRCVPISNHLYFYWYRQILGQKVEFLVSFYNNEISEKSEIFDDQFSVERPDGSNFTLKIRSTKLEDSAMYFCASSPQETQYFGPGTRLLVL.

The V and J genes are TRBV4-1 and TRBJ2-7; D is possibly TRBD1 (5 bases). Trimming pared 1 base from V and 0 bases from J, leaving 7 bases between. The CDR3 consists of 14 residues. Germline CDR1 MGHRA, CDR2 YSYEKL. The CDR3 DNA reads TGCGCCAGCAGCCAAGGACAGAACTCCTACGAGCAGTACTTC. Translated: CASSQGQNSYEQYF.

The gene calls are TRBV6-5 and TRBJ1-1, with D unresolved. V lost 5 bases, J lost 0 bases, and 10 bases lay in between. There are 14 residues in the CDR3. Germline loops: CDR1 MNHEY, CDR2 SVGAGI. The CDR3 spells CASSDTALNTEAFF. The CDR3 coding sequence is TGTGCCAGCAGTGACACAGCCTTGAACACTGAAGCTTTCTTT.

The chain links TRBV7-2 to TRBJ1-3; tentative D call: TRBD1 (6 bases). The V gene's germline CDR1 is SGHTA and CDR2 FQGNSA. The CDR3 runs 14 residues. Trimming left V 5 bases short and J 4 bases short, with 12 bases between. The CDR3: CASSPRGQGNTIYF. The CDR3 DNA reads as TGTGCCAGCAGCCCCAGGGGCCAGGGAAACACCATATATTTT.

This sequence joins TRBV11-2 and TRBJ1-1, with D hard to call. CDR3 size: 14 residues. V lost 5 bases and J 3 bases, leaving 13 bases between the germline ends. Germline values: CDR1 SGHAT, CDR2 FQNNGV. This CDR3 is CASSIRRLDTEAFF. In DNA, the CDR3 is TGTGCCAGCAGCATACGGAGACTTGACACTGAAGCTTTCTTT.

V gene TRBV30 combines with J gene TRBJ1-5, with 7 bases identical to TRBD1. V trimming: 3 bases; J trimming: 7 bases; junction bases outside the gene matches: 12. From germline, CDR1 is GTSNPN and CDR2 SVGIG (reference sequence). This CDR3 comprises 15 residues. In DNA form, the CDR3 reads TGTGCCTGGAGCCGACCCTTGACAGGGCGGCAGCCCCAGCATTTT. Translated: CAWSRPLTGRQPQHF. The variable domain in full, with the rest retrieved from reference TRBV30 and TRBJ1-5, is SQTIHQWPATLVQPVGSPLSLECTVEGTSNPNLYWYRQAAGRGLQLLFYSVGIGQISSEVPQNLSASRPQDRQFILSSKKLLLSDSGFYLCAWSRPLTGRQPQHFGDGTRLSIL.

This chain connects TRBV27 to TRBJ2-5; no firm D call. Germline-derived CDR1 and CDR2 are MNHEY and SMNVEV (reference sequence). The V end was cut by 0 bases, the J end by 4 bases, with 6 bases between. The CDR3 is 13 residues long. CDR3 in DNA: TGTGCCAGCAGTTTATCGATCGGAGAGACCCAGTACTTC. Translating gives CASSLSIGETQYF.

The chain carries TRBV9 and TRBJ2-2; TRBD1 agrees at 7 bases. CDR1 is SGDLS and CDR2 is YYNGEE in the germline V gene. This CDR3 region has 16 residues. Unmatched junction bases numbered 6, after V lost 4 bases and J lost 0 bases. CDR3 nucleotides: TGTGCCAGCAGCATCCGGACAGGAGCGAACACCGGGGAGCTGTTTTTT. Translation: CASSIRTGANTGELFF.

The rearrangement uses TRBV6-4 and TRBJ2-1, with 13 positions matching TRBD2. The CDR3 runs 20 residues. V lost 3 bases to trimming and J lost 6 bases; unmatched junction nucleotides: 17. The germline V gene has CDR1 MRHNA and CDR2 SNTAGT. The CDR3 loop reads CASSERLAGGAGGGGNEQFF. In DNA form, the CDR3 reads TGTGCCAGCAGTGAGAGACTAGCGGGAGGCGCGGGTGGAGGCGGCAATGAGCAGTTCTTC.

The CDR3 DNA follows: TGTGCCAGCAGTTACTCGTGGACAGGCGCAAACTATGGCTACACCTTC. Its translation is CASSYSWTGANYGYTF. The rearrangement links TRBV6-5 to TRBJ1-2, with 7 bases matching TRBD1. This CDR3 comprises 16 residues. The germline gives CDR1 MNHEY, CDR2 SVGAGI. V shed 0 bases, J shed 2 bases, and the junction held 6 bases outside the gene matches.

This rearrangement joins TRBV5-4 to TRBJ2-2; D remains ambiguous. Germline V gene lookup returns CDR1 SGHNT and CDR2 YYREEE (reference sequence). V lost 0 bases and J 4 bases, leaving 19 bases between the germline ends. This CDR3 region has 18 residues. CDR3 amino acids: CASSLDRGFGLGTGELFF. For the CDR3, the DNA is TGTGCCAGCAGCTTGGATCGCGGATTTGGTTTGGGCACCGGGGAGCTGTTTTTT.

The chain carries TRBV27 and TRBJ1-2; no definite D call. V was shortened by 0 bases and J by 4 bases, with 9 bases between the two germline ends. Per germline, CDR1 MNHEY and CDR2 SMNVEV (reference sequence). This CDR3 spans 14 amino acids. The CDR3 bases are TGTGCCAGCAGTTTATCTTCCCGAGGCTATGGCTACACCTTC. Protein product: CASSLSSRGYGYTF.

This sequence joins TRBV30 and TRBJ1-1; tentatively, D is TRBD1 (6 bases). Germline assignment: CDR1 GTSNPN and CDR2 SVGIG (reference sequence). There are 14 residues in the CDR3. The V end was cut by 4 bases, the J end by 4 bases, with 16 bases between. For the CDR3, the DNA is TGTGCCTGGACAGGGGTCGGGGTTGGCACTGAAGCTTTCTTT. Translated, it gives CAWTGVGVGTEAFF.

This chain connects TRBV5-6 to TRBJ2-7; D is perhaps TRBD1 (5 bases). CDR1 is SGHDT, CDR2 YYEEEE, per germline. The CDR3 loop spans 15 amino acids. Trimming left V 1 base short and J 1 base short, with 12 bases between. CDR3 bases: TGTGCCAGCAGCTTGAGACAGTTAGTTTCCTACGAGCAGTACTTC. It translates to CASSLRQLVSYEQYF.

The chain joins TRBV7-9 to TRBJ2-3; 7 bases are shared with TRBD2. V shed 5 bases, J shed 0 bases, and the junction held 5 bases outside the gene matches. Per the germline V gene, CDR1 is SEHNR and CDR2 is FQNEAQ (reference sequence). The CDR3 totals 15 residues. CDR3 amino acids: CASSPRGGSTDTQYF. The CDR3 region has the DNA TGTGCCAGCAGCCCCCGGGGAGGGAGCACAGATACGCAGTATTTT.

The chain has TRBV10-3 and TRBJ1-3; unclear D gene. This CDR3 is 14 amino acids long. The V and J ends lost 6 bases and 0 bases respectively, with 9 bases between them. CDR1 and CDR2 from the germline V gene are ENHRY and SYGVKD. In DNA form, the CDR3 reads TGTGCCATCAGAGCGGGGAACTCTGGAAACACCATATATTTT. It encodes CAIRAGNSGNTIYF.

The chain uses TRBV6-5 and TRBJ1-1, with 8 nucleotides matching TRBD1. Losses at the gene ends were 6 bases for V and 0 bases for J; bases not matched to a gene: 6. This CDR3 contains 15 residues. CDR1 MNHEY and CDR2 SVGAGI come from the germline V gene. The CDR3 sequence: CASSERQGMNTEAFF. The CDR3 DNA is TGTGCCAGCAGCGAAAGACAGGGGATGAACACTGAAGCTTTCTTT.

The chain combines TRBV7-7 with TRBJ2-5; a weak D match, TRBD2 (6 bases). The germline gives CDR1 SSHAT, CDR2 FNYEAQ (reference sequence). Trimming shortened V by 5 bases and J by 2 bases, and 9 bases separated the two germline ends. This CDR3 spans 13 amino acids. The CDR3 DNA sequence: TGTGCCAGCAGCCCTAGCGTTCAAGAGACCCAGTACTTC. This codes for CASSPSVQETQYF.

The J gene is TRBJ2-1, the V gene TRBV19; the D gene is possibly TRBD2 (6 bases). The germline CDR1 and CDR2 sequences are LNHDA and SQIVND (reference sequence). V lost 1 base and J lost 3, with 7 bases in between. This CDR3 is 14 amino acids long. The CDR3 is CASSIGGVYNEQFF. The CDR3 DNA is TGTGCCAGTAGTATAGGCGGGGTCTACAATGAGCAGTTCTTC.